Each of the 27 T cell receptor beta chains below was sequenced from the same sample in a study of beta chain features in type 1 diabetes. Overall study results and limits: Shorter TCRB CDR3s, moderately but significantly so, marked every one of the four CD4+ subsets in Type 1 diabetes patients.

Antigens for these TCRs are unknown. Every bit of the isolated RNA underwent reverse transcription, so sequencing read expressed TCRB transcripts. Using immunoSEQ multiplex PCR, the repertoire was profiled, and TCRdb retains in-frame clones only, with some absent. The repertoire includes 250,000 to 300,000 clones, 20% to 25% of them detected once, and around 0.011% sits in the top ten. The sequencing input was naive CD4+ T cells from blood. These TCRs come from a woman aged 25-40 years with type 1 diabetes.

The chain couples TRBV5-1 to TRBJ1-2; TRBD1 is a possible D gene (5 bases). CDR3 length: 15 residues. Looked up from germline, CDR1 is SGHRS and CDR2 is YFSETQ. Trimming removed 2 bases from V and 0 bases from J, with 11 bases in between. DNA for the CDR3: TGCGCCAGCAGCTTAGAACCCAGGGCTAACTATGGCTACACCTTC. It yields the protein CASSLEPRANYGYTF.

In this sample, this clone turned up a few times. This sequence joins TRBV11-2 and TRBJ1-5; D is perhaps TRBD1 (6 bases). Per the germline V gene, CDR1 is SGHAT and CDR2 is FQNNGV. The V gene lost 1 base and the J gene lost 7 bases, with 14 bases spanning the gap. CDR3 size: 15 residues. The CDR3 DNA follows: TGTGCCAGCAGCTTAGGGTGGGGGCCGGGGCAGCCCCAGCATTTT. Translation gives CASSLGWGPGQPQHF.

The chain is built from TRBV5-4 and TRBJ2-5; D may be TRBD1 (5 bases). The germline V gene has CDR1 SGHNT and CDR2 YYREEE (reference sequence). The CDR3 totals 14 residues. V gave up 4 bases and J gave up 1 base, with 11 bases separating them. The DNA of the CDR3 is TGTGCCAGCAGCGGTCCAGGGTTCCAAGAGACCCAGTACTTC. It translates to CASSGPGFQETQYF.

V is TRBV7-2 and J is TRBJ2-5; perhaps TRBD2 as D (6 bases). CDR1 and CDR2 from the germline V gene are SGHTA and FQGNSA. This CDR3 is 13 amino acids long. The ends were cut back, 2 bases at V and 8 bases at J, with 12 bases in the middle. This CDR3 is CASSLLASATQYF. DNA of the CDR3: TGTGCCAGCAGCTTATTGGCTAGCGCCACCCAGTACTTC.

The V call is TRBV13, the J call TRBJ1-2, with D unclear. The CDR3 is 13 residues long. From germline, CDR1 is PRHDT and CDR2 FYEKMQ (reference sequence). V was cut by 5 bases and J by 5 bases, with 12 bases left in between. This CDR3 reads CASSARSRYGYTF. The CDR3 bases are TGTGCCAGCAGCGCCCGTTCGCGGTATGGCTACACCTTC.

This rearrangement joins TRBV9 to TRBJ2-5; the D is unclear. This CDR3 contains 13 residues. The V end was cut by 0 bases, the J end by 3 bases, with 6 bases between. Germline V gene lookup returns CDR1 SGDLS and CDR2 YYNGEE. The CDR3: CASSVGSEETQYF. As DNA, the CDR3 is TGTGCCAGCAGCGTAGGTAGTGAAGAGACCCAGTACTTC.

CDR3 sequence: CSASPTPRVREAFF. For the CDR3, the DNA is TGCAGCGCCTCTCCAACCCCCAGGGTACGTGAAGCTTTCTTT. The chain is built from TRBV29-1 and TRBJ1-1, with a possible D match to TRBD1 (5 bases). CDR3 size: 14 residues. In germline, CDR1 is SQVTM, CDR2 ANQGSEA. The V end lost 7 bases, the J end lost 7 bases, and 22 bases lay between the germline ends. Combining the CDR3 with reference TRBV29-1 and TRBJ1-1 gives the whole variable domain SAVISQKPSRDICQRGTSLTIQCQVDSQVTMMFWYRQQPGQSLTLIATANQGSEATYESGFVIDKFPISRPNLTFSTLTVSNMSPEDSSIYLCSASPTPRVREAFFGQGTRLTVV.

The chain is built from TRBV18 and TRBJ2-5, with D possibly matching TRBD1 (6 bases). The germline CDR1 and CDR2 sequences are KGHSH and LQKENI. The V end was cut by 3 bases, the J end by 2 bases, with 13 bases between. CDR3 length: 15 residues. The CDR3 region is CASSPVQGAQETQYF. The DNA for the CDR3 is TGTGCCAGCTCACCCGTACAGGGAGCGCAAGAGACCCAGTACTTC.

This clone has only a few counts. The CDR3 DNA reads as TGCAGCGTTGTGCAGCGACTAGCGGGCACCGAGCAGTACTTC. This gives the protein CSVVQRLAGTEQYF. The chain couples TRBV29-1 to TRBJ2-7, with 10 bases matching TRBD2. Per the germline V gene, CDR1 is SQVTM and CDR2 is ANQGSEA. V gave up 4 bases and J gave up 6 bases; unmatched junction bases: 9. The CDR3 covers 14 residues.

This clone turned up a few times. The chain links TRBV5-4 to TRBJ2-5; 10 bases map to TRBD2. Germline V gene sequence: CDR1 SGHNT, CDR2 YYREEE (reference sequence). This CDR3 has 16 amino acids. The trim removed 0 bases at V and 4 bases at J, leaving 6 bases unmatched. The CDR3 reads CASSLALAGNAETQYF. CDR3 bases: TGTGCCAGCAGCTTGGCACTAGCGGGAAATGCAGAGACCCAGTACTTC. The whole variable domain, remainder taken from reference TRBV5-4 and TRBJ2-5, is ETGVTQSPTHLIKTRGQQVTLRCSSQSGHNTVSWYQQALGQGPQFIFQYYREEENGRGNFPPRFSGLQFPNYSSELNVNALELDDSALYLCASSLALAGNAETQYFGPGTRLLVL.

CDR3 region: CASSMAGGNTEAFF. The CDR3 nucleotides read TGTGCCAGCAGTATGGCGGGGGGTAACACTGAAGCTTTCTTT. V and J are TRBV6-5 and TRBJ1-1, with D possibly matching TRBD1 (5 bases). The CDR3 loop spans 14 amino acids. Germline lookup yields CDR1 MNHEY and CDR2 SVGAGI. The ends were cut back, 5 bases at V and 2 bases at J, with 12 bases in the middle.

This clone was observed a handful of times. The rearrangement joins TRBV27 to TRBJ2-5; D uncertain. Per the germline V gene, CDR1 is MNHEY and CDR2 is SMNVEV (reference sequence). The CDR3 totals 13 residues. V was pared by 5 bases and J by 5 bases, with 12 bases between. The CDR3 coding sequence is TGTGCCAGCAGTACTACCCACGAGGAGACCCAGTACTTC. It is translated as CASSTTHEETQYF.

This chain uses TRBV7-3 with TRBJ2-5; D may be TRBD2 (6 bases). The CDR3 is 17 amino acids. Germline-derived CDR1 and CDR2 are SGHTA and FQGTGA. The V and J ends lost 5 bases and 2 bases respectively, with 21 bases between them. The CDR3 protein is CASSQKGIAVPQETQYF. CDR3 coding DNA: TGTGCCAGCAGCCAAAAGGGGATAGCGGTGCCTCAAGAGACCCAGTACTTC.

This clone was seen a handful of times. The gene calls are TRBV28 and TRBJ2-5, with 12 bases fitting TRBD1. V lost 5 bases and J lost 1; bases outside the gene matches: 11. The CDR3 spans 18 residues. Germline V gene data show CDR1 as MDHEN and CDR2 as SYDVKM. The CDR3 DNA reads as TGTGCCAGCAGTCCCCCGGGACAGGGGGCAGGGGGCCAAGAGACCCAGTACTTC. Protein sequence: CASSPPGQGAGGQETQYF.

The CDR3 region is CASSQYRANNYGYTF. The CDR3 DNA is TGTGCCAGCAGCCAGTACAGGGCCAATAACTATGGCTACACCTTC. This rearrangement joins TRBV7-2 to TRBJ1-2, with D maybe TRBD1 (6 bases). Trimming removed 5 bases at V and 1 base at J, with 14 bases between. Germline V lookup: CDR1 SGHTA, CDR2 FQGNSA. The CDR3 is 15 residues long.

This clone was seen a single time. The CDR3 is CASSYLWGANVLTF. CDR3 coding DNA: TGTGCCAGCAGCTACCTTTGGGGGGCCAACGTCCTGACTTTC. V is TRBV27 and J is TRBJ2-6, with D unclear. Germline CDR1 is MNHEY and CDR2 is SMNVEV (reference sequence). The CDR3 contains 14 residues. Trimming pared 6 bases from V and 4 bases from J, leaving 10 bases between.

The chain uses TRBV4-2 and TRBJ2-7; 12 bases fit TRBD2. With 0 bases clipped from V and 2 bases from J, the junction kept 8 bases outside the gene matches. From germline, CDR1 is LGHNA and CDR2 YNFKEQ. The CDR3 spans 18 residues. The DNA of the CDR3 is TGTGCCAGCAGCCAAGATCAGCAGACTAGCGGGAGTGCCTACGAGCAGTACTTC. Protein sequence: CASSQDQQTSGSAYEQYF.

This clone was observed a handful of times. The chain carries TRBV5-1 and TRBJ2-7, with 10 bases that match TRBD2. Germline values: CDR1 SGHRS, CDR2 YFSETQ. This CDR3 contains 15 residues. V shed 4 bases and J 2 bases; nucleotides not matched to a gene: 6. Here the CDR3 reads CASSAGTSVTYEQYF. The DNA for the CDR3 is TGCGCCAGCAGCGCCGGGACTAGCGTTACCTACGAGCAGTACTTC.

The chain couples TRBV6-6 to TRBJ2-4; possibly TRBD2 for D (6 bases). Looked up from germline, CDR1 is MNHNY and CDR2 is SVGAGI (reference sequence). This CDR3 spans 15 amino acids. V was trimmed by 4 bases and J by 0 bases, leaving 10 bases between them. The CDR3 coding sequence is TGTGCCAGCAGTTTGGGGGGAATAGCCAAAAACATTCAGTACTTC. It is translated as CASSLGGIAKNIQYF.

A few counts support this clone. This rearrangement joins TRBV9 to TRBJ2-2, with D possibly being TRBD2 (5 bases). The CDR3 totals 13 residues. V lost 6 bases, J lost 0 bases, and 6 bases lay in between. Germline CDR1 is SGDLS and CDR2 is YYNGEE. CDR3 nucleotide sequence: TGTGCCAGCACGGGGACGAACACCGGGGAGCTGTTTTTT. It specifies CASTGTNTGELFF.

This clone was detected a few times. The chain carries TRBV4-1 and TRBJ2-1; 12 positions match TRBD2. Germline V gene lookup returns CDR1 MGHRA and CDR2 YSYEKL. The CDR3 is 16 amino acids. Trimming cost V 4 bases and J 7 bases; bases outside gene matches: 8. The CDR3 loop reads CASSLSTSGSWNEQFF. The CDR3 DNA sequence: TGCGCCAGCAGCCTCTCGACTAGCGGGAGTTGGAATGAGCAGTTCTTC.

The rearrangement uses TRBV13 and TRBJ1-1; D call uncertain. This CDR3 has 14 residues. V dropped 6 bases and J dropped 1 base, with 12 bases sitting between them. Germline CDR1 and CDR2: PRHDT and FYEKMQ (reference sequence). CDR3 bases: TGTGCCAGCAGGGAGTTACCGGGGAACACTGAAGCTTTCTTT. This sequence encodes CASRELPGNTEAFF.

The chain links TRBV28 to TRBJ1-2; 7 nucleotides line up with TRBD1. Per the germline V gene, CDR1 is MDHEN and CDR2 is SYDVKM. V shed 2 bases, J shed 8 bases, and the junction held 8 bases outside the gene matches. The CDR3 has 14 amino acids. The CDR3 region is CASSLQPRQGGYTF. The DNA of the CDR3 is TGTGCCAGCAGTTTACAACCCCGACAGGGCGGCTACACCTTC.

This clone was seen more than once but under ten times. V gene TRBV4-2 combines with J gene TRBJ2-1; TRBD2 matches at 7 bases. From germline, CDR1 is LGHNA and CDR2 YNFKEQ. V gave up 1 base and J gave up 0 bases; unmatched junction bases: 6. The CDR3 totals 17 residues. The CDR3 nucleotides read TGTGCCAGCAGCCAAGTTCCGGCGGGAGTCTCCTACAATGAGCAGTTCTTC. Protein: CASSQVPAGVSYNEQFF.

This clone turned up a few times. In DNA, the CDR3 is TGTGCCAGCAGGGGGGACAGAGCCTACAATGAGCAGTTCTTC. Encoded protein: CASRGDRAYNEQFF. The rearrangement uses TRBV28 and TRBJ2-1; 7 positions match TRBD1. V lost 6 bases, J lost 2 bases, and 4 bases stayed unmatched. The CDR3 totals 14 residues. In germline, CDR1 is MDHEN, CDR2 SYDVKM. Using reference TRBV28 and TRBJ2-1 for the parts outside the CDR3, the full variable domain is DVKVTQSSRYLVKRTGEKVFLECVQDMDHENMFWYRQDPGLGLRLIYFSYDVKMKEKGDIPEGYSVSREKKERFSLILESASTNQTSMYLCASRGDRAYNEQFFGPGTRLTVL.

This clone was found a few times. The chain links TRBV5-1 to TRBJ2-5; D possibly corresponds to TRBD2 (5 bases). The CDR3 spans 15 residues. Trimming left V 0 bases short and J 2 bases short, with 11 bases between. The germline CDR1 and CDR2 sequences are SGHRS and YFSETQ. CDR3 sequence: CASSLAGVLQETQYF. The CDR3 DNA sequence: TGCGCCAGCAGCTTGGCCGGGGTTCTTCAAGAGACCCAGTACTTC.

The chain uses TRBV30 and TRBJ1-2; no definite D call. CDR3 length: 13 amino acids. Trimming removed 1 base from V and 8 bases from J, with 14 bases in between. In germline, CDR1 is GTSNPN, CDR2 SVGIG (reference sequence). The CDR3 coding sequence is TGTGCCTGGAGTGAGCACAGTTCCCTCGGCTACACCTTC. It codes for CAWSEHSSLGYTF.